A selection of T cell receptor beta chains follows, all from one sample in a study of T cell responses to AZD1222 COVID-19 vaccine. Only in-frame clones appear in the TCRdb table, and some are missing; sequencing was by immunoSEQ multiplex PCR. This table holds roughly 100,000 clones, around 86% found once. The sample here was peripheral blood, taken on day 0 of AZD1222 vaccination. These receptors were taken from an adult in good health. CDR3s include the opening cysteine and the closing phenylalanine or tryptophan. D genes are given only for firm matches. A clone size is listed for some rows: how often the clone was seen (once, few, many), or a class if it is expanded.

d_call: TRBD2; clone_size: .; j_call: TRBJ2-2; v_call: TRBV5-5; cdr3_aa: CASSLPRREPWTSGNGELFF; cdr3_nt: TGTGCCAGCAGCCTCCCCCGCAGAGAGCCCTGGACTAGCGGGAACGGGGAGCTGTTTTTT
d_call: .; clone_size: .; j_call: TRBJ1-2; v_call: TRBV12-3/TRBV12-4; cdr3_aa: CASSSSLNYGYTF; cdr3_nt: TGTGCCAGCAGTTCGTCCCTCAACTATGGCTACACCTTC
d_call: TRBD1; clone_size: .; j_call: TRBJ1-2; v_call: TRBV6-5; cdr3_aa: CASRGTGALRGYTF; cdr3_nt: TGTGCCAGCAGGGGGACAGGGGCGCTAAGAGGCTACACCTTC
d_call: .; clone_size: .; j_call: TRBJ2-6; v_call: TRBV9; cdr3_aa: CASSVEAGRANVLTF; cdr3_nt: TGTGCCAGCAGCGTAGAAGCAGGGAGAGCCAACGTCCTGACTTTC
d_call: .; clone_size: .; j_call: TRBJ1-1; v_call: TRBV7-3; cdr3_aa: CASSLNRNTEAFF; cdr3_nt: TGTGCCAGCAGCTTAAACAGAAACACTGAAGCTTTCTTT
d_call: TRBD2; clone_size: .; j_call: TRBJ2-4; v_call: TRBV6-4; cdr3_aa: CASSRREGDIQYF; cdr3_nt: TGTGCCAGCAGTCGAAGGGAGGGTGACATTCAGTACTTC
d_call: .; clone_size: .; j_call: TRBJ2-5; v_call: TRBV19; cdr3_aa: CASSMTGGETQYF; cdr3_nt: TGTGCCAGTAGTATGACGGGCGGCGAGACCCAGTACTTC
d_call: TRBD2; clone_size: .; j_call: TRBJ2-1; v_call: TRBV7-2; cdr3_aa: CASSFPLAGYNEQFF; cdr3_nt: TGTGCCAGCAGCTTCCCACTAGCGGGGTACAATGAGCAGTTCTTC
d_call: TRBD1; clone_size: few; j_call: TRBJ2-2; v_call: TRBV9; cdr3_aa: CASSLQGTTGELFF; cdr3_nt: TGTGCCAGCAGCCTACAGGGGACCACCGGGGAGCTGTTTTTT
d_call: .; clone_size: .; j_call: TRBJ1-5; v_call: TRBV6-5; cdr3_aa: CATGPEGNQPQHF; cdr3_nt: TGTGCCACGGGGCCAGAAGGTAATCAGCCCCAGCATTTT
d_call: TRBD1; clone_size: .; j_call: TRBJ1-2; v_call: TRBV28; cdr3_aa: CASTRDSANYGYTF; cdr3_nt: TGTGCCAGCACCCGGGACAGCGCTAACTATGGCTACACCTTC
d_call: TRBD1; clone_size: once; j_call: TRBJ2-5; v_call: TRBV11-2; cdr3_aa: CASSLGQGGSFQETQYF; cdr3_nt: TGTGCCAGCAGCTTAGGACAAGGGGGCTCCTTTCAAGAGACCCAGTACTTC
d_call: TRBD2; clone_size: .; j_call: TRBJ2-1; v_call: TRBV9; cdr3_aa: CASSPRSIAGPYNEQFF; cdr3_nt: TGTGCCAGCAGCCCTCGAAGCATAGCGGGGCCGTACAATGAGCAGTTCTTC
d_call: .; clone_size: .; j_call: TRBJ2-7; v_call: TRBV5-1; cdr3_aa: CASSLGSGLSYEQYF; cdr3_nt: TGCGCCAGCAGCTTGGGGTCGGGGCTCTCCTACGAGCAGTACTTC
d_call: .; clone_size: .; j_call: TRBJ1-5; v_call: TRBV28; cdr3_aa: CASSAGPSNQPQHF; cdr3_nt: TGTGCCAGCAGTGCCGGGCCTAGCAATCAGCCCCAGCATTTT
d_call: .; clone_size: .; j_call: TRBJ2-5; v_call: TRBV5-1; cdr3_aa: CASSLVGSQETQYF; cdr3_nt: TGCGCCAGCAGCTTGGTGGGCAGCCAAGAGACCCAGTACTTC